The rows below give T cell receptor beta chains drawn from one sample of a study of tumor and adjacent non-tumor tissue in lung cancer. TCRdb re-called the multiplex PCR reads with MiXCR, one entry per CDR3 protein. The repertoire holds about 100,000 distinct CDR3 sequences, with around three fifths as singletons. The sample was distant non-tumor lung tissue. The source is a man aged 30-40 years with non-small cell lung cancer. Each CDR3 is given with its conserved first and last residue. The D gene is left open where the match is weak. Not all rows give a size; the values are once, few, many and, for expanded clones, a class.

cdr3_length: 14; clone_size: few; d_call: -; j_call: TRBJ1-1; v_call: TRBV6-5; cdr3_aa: CVSSLGRMNTEAFF; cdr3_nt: TGTGTCAGCAGCTTGGGACGGATGAACACTGAAGCTTTCTTT
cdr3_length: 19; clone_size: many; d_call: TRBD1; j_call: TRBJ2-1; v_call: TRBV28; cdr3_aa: CASSSAYFSHGQGRNEQFF; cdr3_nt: TGTGCCAGCAGTTCAGCCTACTTCTCGCATGGACAGGGACGCAATGAGCAGTTCTTC
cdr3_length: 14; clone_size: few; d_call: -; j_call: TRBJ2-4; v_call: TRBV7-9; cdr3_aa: CASSLLGSDAIQYF; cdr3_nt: TGTGCCAGCAGCTTACTCGGGAGCGATGCCATTCAGTACTTC
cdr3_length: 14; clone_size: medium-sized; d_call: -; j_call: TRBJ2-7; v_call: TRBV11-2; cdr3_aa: CASSFSRGSYEQYF; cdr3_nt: TGTGCCAGCAGCTTCTCACGGGGCTCCTACGAGCAGTACTTC
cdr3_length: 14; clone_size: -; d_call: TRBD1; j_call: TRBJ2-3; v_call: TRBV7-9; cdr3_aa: CASSTGGGTDTKYF; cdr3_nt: TGTGCCAGCAGCACAGGGGGTGGGACAGATACAAAGTATTTT
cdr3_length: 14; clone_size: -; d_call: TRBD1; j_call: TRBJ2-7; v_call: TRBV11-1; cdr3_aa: CTNSFRDRAYEQYF; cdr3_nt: TGTACCAACAGCTTCCGGGACAGAGCCTACGAGCAGTACTTC
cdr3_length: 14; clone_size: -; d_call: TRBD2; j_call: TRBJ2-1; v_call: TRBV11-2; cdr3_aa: CASSSRLGGTEQYF; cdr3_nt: TGTGCCAGCAGCTCCCGCCTGGGAGGGACTGAGCAGTATTTC
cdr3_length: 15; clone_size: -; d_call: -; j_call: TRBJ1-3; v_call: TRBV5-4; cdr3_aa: CASNSRQDSGKTIYF; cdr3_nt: TGTGCCAGCAATTCTAGGCAGGACTCTGGAAAGACCATATATTTT
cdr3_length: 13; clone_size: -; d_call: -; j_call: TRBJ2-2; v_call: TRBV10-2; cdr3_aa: CASSARSIGELFF; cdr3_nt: TGCGCAAGCAGTGCCAGGAGCATCGGGGAGCTGTTTTTT
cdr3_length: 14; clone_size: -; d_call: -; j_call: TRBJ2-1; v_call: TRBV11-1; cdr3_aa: CASCSGQSYNEHFF; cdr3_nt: TGTGCCAGCTGCTCCGGACAGTCCTACAATGAGCATTTCTTC
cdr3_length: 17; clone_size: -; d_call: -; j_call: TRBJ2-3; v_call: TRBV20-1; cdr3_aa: CSTGGRLEGGLSDTQYF; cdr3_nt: TGCAGTACAGGAGGAAGATTAGAGGGGGGCCTCTCTGATACGCAGTATTTT
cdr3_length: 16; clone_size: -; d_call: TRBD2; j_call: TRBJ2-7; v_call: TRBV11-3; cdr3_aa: CTSSSKTSGGPLEQYF; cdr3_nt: TGTACCAGCAGCTCAAAGACTAGCGGGGGACCTCTGGAGCAGTACTTC
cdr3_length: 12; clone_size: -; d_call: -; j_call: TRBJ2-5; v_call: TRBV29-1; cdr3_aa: CSVDGGEESQYF; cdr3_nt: TGTAGCGTTGATGGGGGAGAGGAGTCCCAGTACTTC
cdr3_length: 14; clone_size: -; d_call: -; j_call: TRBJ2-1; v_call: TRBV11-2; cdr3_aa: CASRLGVADNERFF; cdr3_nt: TGTGCCAGCCGACTCGGGGTAGCGGACAATGAGCGGTTCTTC
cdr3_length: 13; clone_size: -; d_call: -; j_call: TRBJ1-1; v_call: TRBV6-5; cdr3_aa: CASGYRDGIEAFF; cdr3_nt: TGTGCCAGCGGTTACCGTGACGGAATTGAAGCTTTCTTT
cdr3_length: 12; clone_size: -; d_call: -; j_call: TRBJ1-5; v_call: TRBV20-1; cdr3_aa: CRATMADQPQHF; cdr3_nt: TGCAGAGCTACCATGGCCGATCAGCCCCAGCATTTT
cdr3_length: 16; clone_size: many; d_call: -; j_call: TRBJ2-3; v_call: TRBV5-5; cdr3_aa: CASSLVGDPSTDTQYF; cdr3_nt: TGTGCCAGCAGCTTGGTAGGGGACCCTAGCACAGATACGCAGTATTTT
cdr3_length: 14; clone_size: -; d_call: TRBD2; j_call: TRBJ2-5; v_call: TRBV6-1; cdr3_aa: CASEAGGGGETHYF; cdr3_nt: TGTGCCAGCGAGGCTGGCGGGGGGGGAGAGACCCACTACTTC
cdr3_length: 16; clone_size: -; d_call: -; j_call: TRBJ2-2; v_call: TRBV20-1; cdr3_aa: CSTRESSGGDTGELFF; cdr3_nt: TGCAGTACTAGAGAAAGTAGCGGAGGGGACACCGGGGAGCTGTTTTTT
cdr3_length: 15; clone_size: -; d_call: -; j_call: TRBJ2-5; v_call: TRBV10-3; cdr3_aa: CAISESRTWEETRYF; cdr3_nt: TGTGCCATCAGTGAGTCGAGGACATGGGAAGAGACCCGGTACTTC
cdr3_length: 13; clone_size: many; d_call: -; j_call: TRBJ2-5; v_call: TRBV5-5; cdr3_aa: CASSLQGSETQYF; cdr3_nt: TGTGCCAGCAGCCTCCAGGGGAGCGAGACCCAGTACTTC
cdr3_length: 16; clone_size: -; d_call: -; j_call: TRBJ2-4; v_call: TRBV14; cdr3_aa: CASSLGRDPPKNILYF; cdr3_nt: TGTGCCAGCAGCCTTGGAAGGGATCCGCCCAAAAACATTCTGTACTTC
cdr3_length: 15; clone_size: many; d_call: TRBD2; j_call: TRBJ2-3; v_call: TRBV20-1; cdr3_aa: CSPNDFSGGADMQYF; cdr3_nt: TGCAGTCCGAACGATTTTAGCGGGGGGGCTGATATGCAGTACTTT